The clone carrying this T cell receptor beta chain was seen only a few times. The antigen is undetermined. CDR3 size: 14 residues. V shed 5 bases and J shed 1 base, with 11 bases lying between them. CDR1 and CDR2 (germline): SGHAT, FQNNGV. This sample stems from a study of post-analysis software for immune sequencing data. Across the whole study: Relapsing-remitting, secondary progressive and progressive-relapsing forms made up the multiple sclerosis disease courses. Study findings and constraints: Strong co-clustering by F measure linked samples that shared a preparation batch. The study found significantly lower normalized Chao1 diversity in multiple sclerosis patients than in controls. Among a few TRBV segments more frequent in patients than controls were TRBV5-6, TRBV5-1 and TRBV20-1.

Unique-molecular-identifier-tagged TCR beta cDNA libraries were used. Hundreds of thousands of cDNA molecules came from 1 to 10 million T cells. TCRdb re-called the PCR reads with MiXCR, one entry per CDR3 protein. The sample shows some 690,000 distinct CDR3 sequences, around 27% of them seen only once. Material for sequencing was blood. This TCR was recovered from a girl aged 5-17 years with multiple sclerosis. The rearrangement uses TRBV11-2 and TRBJ2-5, with D possibly TRBD2 on 6 matching bases. This CDR3 reads CASSRTSTQETQYF. The CDR3 DNA sequence: TGTGCCAGCAGCAGAACTAGCACCCAAGAGACCCAGTACTTC.